This record looks at one TCR beta chain sequence and its context. As yet, its antigen is unknown. This entry is derived from a study of long-term antiretroviral therapy in people with HIV. immunoSEQ v3.0 was run at survey level. Produced via immunoSEQ multiplex PCR; TCRdb's table is partial and in-frame only. The sample holds 25,000 to 35,000 clones, about 82% seen once. Findings of the study overall: Once patients were on ART, diversity went higher but still fell short of transplant donor controls. HIV repertoires spanned narrower CDR3 length ranges than controls. Regardless of time point, clones expanded before ART dominated the repertoire.

The source is a woman aged 25 to 39 with HIV. The sample consisted of unsorted PBMCs, taken 0.8 years after starting antiretroviral therapy.

The CDR3 nucleotides read TGTGCCTGGAGCCAGGGAGGAAAACTGTTTTTT. As protein: CAWSQGGKLFF. The V and J genes are TRBV30 and TRBJ1-4, with a weak D call TRBD1 (5 bases). This CDR3 has 11 residues. In germline, CDR1 is GTSNPN, CDR2 SVGIG (reference sequence). Trimming removed 3 bases at V and 10 bases at J, with 9 bases between.